One and the same sample provided the 21 T cell receptor beta chains below, sequenced in a study of cytomegalovirus exposure and HLA in healthy donors. The PCR contained 60 Vbeta and 13 Jbeta primers. Sequenced by immunoSEQ multiplex PCR; TCRdb stores in-frame clones only, minus some. This table holds some 130,000 clones, roughly three fifths found once. The sample consisted of PBMCs. The source of these receptors is a woman in her thirties or forties in good health and CMV-seronegative.

This clone was seen only a few times. The chain joins TRBV6-5 to TRBJ2-2; maybe TRBD2 (6 bases). Germline CDR1 reads MNHEY; CDR2 reads SVGAGI. The CDR3 totals 16 residues. V was trimmed by 1 base and J by 5 bases, leaving 14 bases between them. The CDR3: CASSYFRTAGTGELFF. CDR3 in DNA: TGTGCCAGCAGTTACTTCAGAACGGCGGGAACCGGGGAGCTGTTTTTT.

The chain recombines TRBV13 with TRBJ1-6, with 7 nucleotides matching TRBD1. The CDR3 is 16 amino acids. V shed 4 bases and J 7 bases; nucleotides not matched to a gene: 10. Germline CDR1 PRHDT, CDR2 FYEKMQ (reference sequence). The CDR3 loop reads CASSSSSTGSNSPLHF. The CDR3 DNA follows: TGTGCCAGCAGCTCATCCTCGACAGGGAGCAATTCACCCCTCCACTTT.

The CDR3 reads CASSLVSGAADTQYF. CDR3 sequence (DNA): TGTGCCAGCAGCTTAGTTTCAGGGGCGGCCGATACGCAGTATTTT. V gene TRBV7-7 combines with J gene TRBJ2-3; D perhaps matches TRBD1 (6 bases). Germline V gene lookup returns CDR1 SSHAT and CDR2 FNYEAQ (reference sequence). Deletions cut 1 base from V and 6 bases from J, with 14 bases between. The CDR3 covers 15 residues.

This chain joins TRBV7-9 and TRBJ1-5; D is possibly TRBD1 (5 bases). Germline-derived CDR1 and CDR2 are SEHNR and FQNEAQ (reference sequence). V was clipped by 5 bases and J by 2 bases, with 13 bases between them. This CDR3 comprises 15 residues. The CDR3 sequence: CASSLGPGGNQPQHF. The CDR3 DNA reads TGTGCCAGCAGCCTGGGGCCGGGAGGCAATCAGCCCCAGCATTTT.

The V gene is TRBV7-9, the J gene TRBJ2-3, with D perhaps TRBD2 (6 bases). Germline CDR1 reads SEHNR; CDR2 reads FQNEAQ (reference sequence). Trimming stripped 6 bases from V and 9 bases from J, with 13 bases between. CDR3 length: 12 residues. The chain's CDR3 is CASRLAEGTQYF. The CDR3 DNA follows: TGTGCCAGCAGACTAGCCGAGGGGACGCAGTATTTT.

This clone was recorded a few times. CDR3 nucleotide sequence: TGTGCCAGCAGTTTAAGGCTAGCGGGGACAGATACGCAGTATTTT. Translated, it gives CASSLRLAGTDTQYF. This chain joins TRBV28 and TRBJ2-3; 9 bases map to TRBD2. V trimming: 2 bases; J trimming: 3 bases; junction bases outside the gene matches: 3. CDR1 and CDR2 from the germline V gene are MDHEN and SYDVKM. The length of the CDR3 is 15 residues.

The chain joins TRBV14 to TRBJ1-2, with TRBD1 as a possible D gene (6 bases). With 2 bases removed from V and 2 bases from J, the gap between germline ends came to 12 bases. Germline values: CDR1 SGHDN, CDR2 FVKESK. This CDR3 has 15 amino acids. The CDR3 loop reads CASSQYGGANYGYTF. Written as DNA, the CDR3 is TGTGCCAGCAGCCAATATGGGGGGGCCAACTATGGCTACACCTTC.

The chain carries TRBV2 and TRBJ1-1, with a weak D call TRBD1 (6 bases). The CDR3 loop spans 14 amino acids. V lost 2 bases to trimming and J lost 5 bases, with 12 bases between them. CDR1 is SNHLY, CDR2 FYNNEI, per germline. DNA of the CDR3: TGTGCCAGCAGTGAAAAGGGGGTGGGGACTGAAGCTTTCTTT. It translates to CASSEKGVGTEAFF.

The chain couples TRBV7-8 to TRBJ2-7, with D maybe TRBD2 (6 bases). V was trimmed by 3 bases and J by 5 bases, leaving 17 bases between them. CDR3 length: 15 residues. Germline V gene sequence: CDR1 SGHVS, CDR2 FQNEAQ. As DNA, the CDR3 is TGTGCCAGCAGCTTTATCACGGAGGGTTTCCACGAGCAGTACTTC. This translates into CASSFITEGFHEQYF.

This chain uses TRBV9 with TRBJ2-1; D uncertain. The length of the CDR3 is 13 residues. V lost 6 bases to trimming and J lost 0 bases, with 7 bases between them. Germline loops: CDR1 SGDLS, CDR2 YYNGEE. The CDR3 DNA is TGTGCCAGCAACGAGGACTCCTACAATGAGCAGTTCTTC. It encodes CASNEDSYNEQFF.

The chain links TRBV2 to TRBJ2-5, with D hard to call. This CDR3 spans 14 amino acids. CDR1 is SNHLY and CDR2 is FYNNEI in the germline V gene. The germline V and J ends were trimmed by 6 bases and 1 base, with 12 bases remaining between them. DNA for the CDR3: TGTGCCAGCAGACCCACAGTGATCCAAGAGACCCAGTACTTC. Residues: CASRPTVIQETQYF.

The CDR3 region is CASSRGTGGYGYTF. CDR3 nucleotides: TGTGCCAGCAGCCGCGGGACAGGGGGCTATGGCTACACCTTC. The genes are TRBV7-2 and TRBJ1-2, with TRBD1 matching over 11 bases. CDR1 is SGHTA, CDR2 FQGNSA, per germline. This CDR3 is 14 amino acids long. V lost 5 bases to trimming and J lost 4 bases; unmatched junction nucleotides: 3. The full variable domain, its missing parts supplied by reference TRBV7-2 and TRBJ1-2, is GAGVSQSPSNKVTEKGKDVELRCDPISGHTALYWYRQSLGQGLEFLIYFQGNSAPDKSGLPSDRFSAERTGGSVSTLTIQRTQQEDSAVYLCASSRGTGGYGYTFGSGTRLTVV.

The rearrangement links TRBV4-2 to TRBJ2-2; D is unclear. V lost 1 base, J lost 7 bases, and 7 bases lay in between. The CDR3 contains 13 residues. The germline V gene encodes CDR1 LGHNA and CDR2 YNFKEQ. The CDR3 DNA sequence: TGTGCCAGCAGCCAAGGCCGAGACGGGGAGCTGTTTTTT. It translates to CASSQGRDGELFF.

For this clone: Germline and junction disagree at one end, which may indicate a read error. The chain links TRBV13 to TRBJ2-7; 10 positions agree with TRBD1. The CDR3 is made up of 13 amino acids. Germline V gives CDR1 PRHDT, CDR2 FYEKMQ (reference sequence). The CDR3 reads CASSLGTGDEQYF. CDR3 bases: TGTGCCAGCAGCCTAGGGACAGGGGACGAGCAGTACTTC.

This sequence joins TRBV19 and TRBJ1-6, with D hard to call. In germline, CDR1 is LNHDA, CDR2 SQIVND (reference sequence). The CDR3 extends over 17 amino acids. Trimming removed 1 base from V and 9 bases from J, with 19 bases in between. The CDR3 region is CASSIGPASDFSSPLHF. CDR3 DNA: TGTGCCAGTAGTATAGGGCCAGCTAGCGATTTCAGTTCACCCCTCCACTTT.

J is TRBJ2-7 and V is TRBV27; TRBD1 matches at 8 bases. Germline loops: CDR1 MNHEY, CDR2 SMNVEV (reference sequence). V lost 3 bases to trimming and J lost 0 bases; unmatched junction nucleotides: 7. The CDR3 sequence is 16 residues long. In DNA, the CDR3 is TGTGCCAGCAGTTTCCTGACAGGGGAGAACTCCTACGAGCAGTACTTC. Protein sequence: CASSFLTGENSYEQYF.

This clone was seen a few times. The J gene is TRBJ2-5, the V gene TRBV30; 7 bases fit TRBD2. Looked up from germline, CDR1 is GTSNPN and CDR2 is SVGIG (reference sequence). The CDR3 is made up of 15 amino acids. V trimming: 2 bases; J trimming: 5 bases; junction bases outside the gene matches: 11. In DNA form, the CDR3 reads TGTGCCTGGAGTCGCACCGGGACTACAGAGGAGACCCAGTACTTC. The encoded protein is CAWSRTGTTEETQYF.

As regards this clone: Other DNA sequences within the sample encode an identical CDR3. The chain couples TRBV6-1 to TRBJ1-1; tentatively, D is TRBD1 (5 bases). This CDR3 is 13 amino acids long. In germline, CDR1 is MNHNS, CDR2 SASEGT. Trimming shortened V by 2 bases and J by 3 bases, and 7 bases separated the two germline ends. The CDR3 spells CASSERGDTEAFF. The CDR3 nucleotides are TGTGCCAGCAGTGAACGGGGGGACACTGAAGCTTTCTTT.

The chain recombines TRBV27 with TRBJ1-1, with D possibly matching TRBD1 (6 bases). This CDR3 contains 14 residues. Trimming removed 6 bases from V and 0 bases from J, with 11 bases in between. Per the germline V gene, CDR1 is MNHEY and CDR2 is SMNVEV (reference sequence). In DNA, the CDR3 is TGTGCCAGCAGGCAGGGGCGAATGAACACTGAAGCTTTCTTT. This encodes CASRQGRMNTEAFF.

This chain joins TRBV29-1 and TRBJ1-1; TRBD1 aligns across 7 bases. This CDR3 has 14 residues. With V trimmed by 4 bases and J by 5 bases, 10 bases remained unmatched. Germline assignment: CDR1 SQVTM and CDR2 ANQGSEA. In DNA, the CDR3 is TGCAGCGTTGCCGTGACAGGGAAGGGAACTGAAGCTTTCTTT. Translated, it gives CSVAVTGKGTEAFF.

A word on this clone: The same CDR3 is also encoded by other DNA sequences in this sample. CDR3 DNA: TGTGCCAGCAGTGACTCTAGCGGGGGGGCCAATGAGCAGTTCTTC. Translation gives CASSDSSGGANEQFF. The rearrangement uses TRBV6-4 and TRBJ2-1, with 11 nucleotides matching TRBD2. The CDR3 spans 15 residues. J gave up 6 bases and V 0 bases, and 1 base lay outside the gene matches. CDR1 and CDR2 (germline): MRHNA, SNTAGT.